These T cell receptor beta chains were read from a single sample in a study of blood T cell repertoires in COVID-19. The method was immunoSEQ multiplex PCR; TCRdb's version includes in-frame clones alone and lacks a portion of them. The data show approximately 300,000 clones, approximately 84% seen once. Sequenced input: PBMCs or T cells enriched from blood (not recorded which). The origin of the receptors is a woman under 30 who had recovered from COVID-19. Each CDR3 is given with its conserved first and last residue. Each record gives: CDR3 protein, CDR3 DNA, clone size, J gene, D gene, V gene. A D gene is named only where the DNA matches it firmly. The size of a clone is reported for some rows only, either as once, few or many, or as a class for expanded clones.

CDR3aa: CASSLWVGGYSNYGYTF; CDR3nt: TGTGCCAGCAGTTTATGGGTAGGGGGCTACTCTAACTATGGCTACACCTTC; abundance: .; j_gene: TRBJ1-2; d_gene: TRBD1; v_gene: TRBV28
CDR3aa: CASWRGTSTDTQYF; CDR3nt: TGCGCCAGCTGGAGAGGAACTAGCACAGATACGCAGTATTTT; abundance: .; j_gene: TRBJ2-3; d_gene: .; v_gene: TRBV5-1
CDR3aa: CASSPPRASSGNTIYF; CDR3nt: TGTGCCAGCTCACCACCGCGTGCGAGCTCTGGAAACACCATATATTTT; abundance: once; j_gene: TRBJ1-3; d_gene: .; v_gene: TRBV18
CDR3aa: CASSSGGSSSYNEQFF; CDR3nt: TGTGCCAGCAGCTCAGGGGGTAGCAGCTCCTACAATGAGCAGTTCTTC; abundance: .; j_gene: TRBJ2-1; d_gene: TRBD1; v_gene: TRBV5-4
CDR3aa: CATSDSDRDEQYF; CDR3nt: TGTGCCACCAGTGATTCTGACAGGGACGAGCAGTACTTC; abundance: .; j_gene: TRBJ2-7; d_gene: TRBD1; v_gene: TRBV24-1
CDR3aa: CASSPRQGSYEQYF; CDR3nt: TGTGCCAGCTCTCCGCGACAGGGTAGCTACGAGCAGTACTTC; abundance: .; j_gene: TRBJ2-7; d_gene: TRBD1; v_gene: TRBV18
CDR3aa: CASSSLGQGGDSNQPQHF; CDR3nt: TGCGCCAGCAGCTCGTTAGGACAGGGCGGTGATAGCAATCAGCCCCAGCATTTT; abundance: few; j_gene: TRBJ1-5; d_gene: TRBD1; v_gene: TRBV10-2
CDR3aa: CASSGGIPDYEQYF; CDR3nt: TGTGCCAGCAGTGGAGGGATACCCGACTACGAGCAGTACTTC; abundance: .; j_gene: TRBJ2-7; d_gene: .; v_gene: TRBV2
CDR3aa: CASRGLGYGYTF; CDR3nt: TGTGCCAGCAGGGGGCTTGGCTATGGCTACACCTTC; abundance: once; j_gene: TRBJ1-2; d_gene: .; v_gene: TRBV12-3/TRBV12-4
CDR3aa: CASSILGTTAPGELFF; CDR3nt: TGTGCCAGCAGCATCCTTGGGACTACGGCGCCCGGGGAGCTGTTTTTT; abundance: .; j_gene: TRBJ2-2; d_gene: TRBD2; v_gene: TRBV13
CDR3aa: CASSSSGPPRTGELFF; CDR3nt: TGTGCCAGTAGTTCTAGCGGGCCCCCGAGGACCGGGGAGCTGTTTTTT; abundance: .; j_gene: TRBJ2-2; d_gene: TRBD2; v_gene: TRBV19
CDR3aa: CASSRQAGELFF; CDR3nt: TGCGCCAGCAGCCGACAGGCAGGGGAGCTGTTTTTT; abundance: few; j_gene: TRBJ2-2; d_gene: .; v_gene: TRBV4-1
CDR3aa: CATRATSTGELFF; CDR3nt: TGTGCCACCAGGGCTACTAGCACCGGGGAGCTGTTTTTT; abundance: .; j_gene: TRBJ2-2; d_gene: .; v_gene: TRBV24-1
CDR3aa: CASSSTTDLDLEQYF; CDR3nt: TGTGCCAGCAGTTCAACCACAGACCTGGACTTGGAGCAGTACTTC; abundance: once; j_gene: TRBJ2-7; d_gene: .; v_gene: TRBV7-8
CDR3aa: CASSLPGASYEQYF; CDR3nt: TGTGCCAGCAGTTTACCAGGGGCTTCCTACGAGCAGTACTTC; abundance: .; j_gene: TRBJ2-7; d_gene: .; v_gene: TRBV28
CDR3aa: CASSLKTGNYEQYF; CDR3nt: TGTGCCAGTAGTCTCAAGACAGGGAACTACGAGCAGTACTTC; abundance: .; j_gene: TRBJ2-7; d_gene: TRBD1; v_gene: TRBV19
CDR3aa: CASSQDRGKRETQYF; CDR3nt: TGCGCCAGCAGCCAGGACAGGGGTAAAAGAGAGACCCAGTACTTC; abundance: .; j_gene: TRBJ2-5; d_gene: TRBD1; v_gene: TRBV5-1
CDR3aa: CASSVAREQYF; CDR3nt: TGCGCCAGCAGTGTAGCCCGGGAACAGTACTTC; abundance: .; j_gene: TRBJ2-4; d_gene: .; v_gene: TRBV10-2
CDR3aa: CASSLRDSGIANEKLFF; CDR3nt: TGTGCCAGCAGCTTGAGGGACAGTGGAATCGCTAATGAAAAACTGTTTTTT; abundance: once; j_gene: TRBJ1-4; d_gene: TRBD1; v_gene: TRBV5-6
CDR3aa: CASSESFDDRRTDTQYF; CDR3nt: TGTGCCAGCAGTGAATCTTTTGATGACAGGAGAACAGATACGCAGTATTTT; abundance: .; j_gene: TRBJ2-3; d_gene: .; v_gene: TRBV6-1
CDR3aa: CASRGQGTYGYTF; CDR3nt: TGTGCCAGCAGAGGACAGGGAACCTATGGCTACACCTTC; abundance: .; j_gene: TRBJ1-2; d_gene: TRBD1; v_gene: TRBV12-3/TRBV12-4
CDR3aa: CASRRDRASNQPQHF; CDR3nt: TGTGCCAGCAGACGGGACAGGGCAAGCAATCAGCCCCAGCATTTT; abundance: .; j_gene: TRBJ1-5; d_gene: TRBD1; v_gene: TRBV6-5
CDR3aa: CASSDRTGGHTGELFF; CDR3nt: TGTGCCAGCAGTGACCGGACAGGGGGTCATACCGGGGAGCTGTTTTTT; abundance: .; j_gene: TRBJ2-2; d_gene: TRBD1; v_gene: TRBV6-4
CDR3aa: CASSRQSIKGLDSPLHF; CDR3nt: TGTGCCAGCAGCCGACAGTCCATTAAGGGTCTGGATTCACCCCTCCACTTT; abundance: .; j_gene: TRBJ1-6; d_gene: .; v_gene: TRBV11-2
CDR3aa: CASSVESGGTYNEQFF; CDR3nt: TGTGCCAGCAGCGTAGAGTCGGGAGGGACCTACAATGAGCAGTTCTTC; abundance: once; j_gene: TRBJ2-1; d_gene: TRBD2; v_gene: TRBV9
CDR3aa: CASRTAGTGNGYTF; CDR3nt: TGTGCCAGCAGAACAGCCGGGACAGGGAACGGCTACACCTTC; abundance: .; j_gene: TRBJ1-2; d_gene: TRBD1; v_gene: TRBV2
CDR3aa: CASSPQQAGRMAEAFF; CDR3nt: TGTGCCAGCAGCCCCCAACAGGCGGGGAGGATGGCTGAAGCTTTCTTT; abundance: once; j_gene: TRBJ1-1; d_gene: .; v_gene: TRBV3-1/TRBV3-2
CDR3aa: CASSADRGTNTEAFF; CDR3nt: TGTGCCAGCAGCGCGGACAGGGGGACGAACACTGAAGCTTTCTTT; abundance: .; j_gene: TRBJ1-1; d_gene: TRBD1; v_gene: TRBV11-2
CDR3aa: CASSPGDRDEQYF; CDR3nt: TGTGCCAGCAGTCCGGGGGACAGGGACGAGCAGTACTTC; abundance: .; j_gene: TRBJ2-7; d_gene: TRBD1; v_gene: TRBV9
CDR3aa: CASSIGGVPSNQPQHF; CDR3nt: TGTGCCAGTAGTATTGGGGGGGTTCCTAGCAATCAGCCCCAGCATTTT; abundance: .; j_gene: TRBJ1-5; d_gene: .; v_gene: TRBV19
CDR3aa: CASSIAGARTDTQYF; CDR3nt: TGCGCCAGCAGCATCGCGGGGGCCCGCACAGATACGCAGTATTTT; abundance: .; j_gene: TRBJ2-3; d_gene: .; v_gene: TRBV5-1
CDR3aa: CASREGGGRVGNTIYF; CDR3nt: TGTGCCAGCAGGGAAGGCGGGGGTAGAGTCGGAAACACCATATATTTT; abundance: .; j_gene: TRBJ1-3; d_gene: .; v_gene: TRBV5-6
CDR3aa: CASSTGGGGSNGYTF; CDR3nt: TGTGCCAGTAGTACCGGAGGGGGCGGGTCAAATGGCTACACCTTC; abundance: .; j_gene: TRBJ1-2; d_gene: TRBD1; v_gene: TRBV19
CDR3aa: CASRLTGSFMNTEAFF; CDR3nt: TGTGCCAGCAGATTGACAGGGTCTTTTATGAACACTGAAGCTTTCTTT; abundance: .; j_gene: TRBJ1-1; d_gene: TRBD1; v_gene: TRBV7-9
CDR3aa: CASSLLGTGQETQYF; CDR3nt: TGTGCCAGCAGCCTACTCGGGACAGGTCAAGAGACCCAGTACTTC; abundance: .; j_gene: TRBJ2-5; d_gene: TRBD1; v_gene: TRBV7-3
CDR3aa: CASSLTENEQFF; CDR3nt: TGTGCCAGCAGCTTAACAGAGAATGAGCAGTTCTTC; abundance: .; j_gene: TRBJ2-1; d_gene: .; v_gene: TRBV7-3